The entry below describes one T cell receptor (beta chain). The data belong to a study of blood T cell repertoires in COVID-19. Sequencing was performed with immunoSEQ multiplex PCR; in TCRdb, only in-frame clones are kept and a portion is missing. Of a few hundred thousand clones listed, around four fifths were seen once; the top ten hold around 2%. CDR3 length: 15 amino acids. Looked up from germline, CDR1 is MGHDK and CDR2 is SYGVNS. The V end was cut by 3 bases, the J end by 2 bases, with 11 bases between. The TCR sequence derives from a man younger than 40 who had recovered from COVID-19. The V and J genes are TRBV25-1 and TRBJ1-3, with D possibly matching TRBD1 (5 bases). The sequenced sample was peripheral blood. The CDR3 loop is CASSDDRTTGNTIYF. The CDR3 DNA reads as TGTGCCAGCAGTGACGACAGAACCACTGGAAACACCATATATTTT.